This TCR beta chain was sequenced during a study of shared clonotypes between healthy human individuals. Study-wide points: How much donors shared clonotypes was expected to be affected by sequencing depth.

The authors ran the assay at deep level. The authors loaded around 190 ng DNA, some 32,000 T cell genomes, into sorted-subset replicate PCRs. Per the authors' pipeline: Quality scores were absent from the junction-only immunoSEQ sequences, so filtering differed. Using immunoSEQ multiplex PCR, the repertoire was profiled, and TCRdb retains in-frame clones only, with some absent. The DNA gave D and trimming, while V, J and clone size come from that table. The sample has fewer than 850,000 clones; 80% to 95% are singletons. This clone was picked up one time. As yet, its antigen is unknown. The material sequenced was memory CD8+ T cells from PBMCs. Stated subset: CD45RO+ cells pooled with CCR7-negative TemRA cells. The source of this sequence is a man aged 18 to 29 in good health. Some clones in this sample may be carry-over from other donors' samples.

CDR3 residues: CASSGRVSQETQYF. CDR3 coding DNA: TGTGCCAGCAGCGGGCGGGTCAGTCAGGAGACCCAGTACTTC. V and J are TRBV9 and TRBJ2-5, with a tentative D call TRBD2 (5 bases). With 3 bases removed from V and 5 bases from J, the gap between germline ends came to 14 bases. The germline gives CDR1 SGDLS, CDR2 YYNGEE. CDR3 length: 14 residues.